These 22 T cell receptor beta chains were sequenced from one sample in a study of cytomegalovirus exposure and HLA in healthy donors. 13 Jbeta primers and 60 Vbeta primers were used for the PCR. Produced via immunoSEQ multiplex PCR; TCRdb's table is partial and in-frame only. The repertoire has about 61,000 clones, roughly nine tenths of them found once; the top ten carry approximately 1.5%. The sample was PBMCs. Receptors were obtained from a man under 40 in good health and CMV-seropositive.

The chain links TRBV19 to TRBJ2-1, with a possible D match to TRBD2 (5 bases). The CDR3 is 14 amino acids. Germline V gene data show CDR1 as LNHDA and CDR2 as SQIVND (reference sequence). The V end was cut by 7 bases, the J end by 2 bases, with 12 bases between. The CDR3 DNA follows: TGTGCCAGTAAAAAGGAGGACCCCTACAATGAGCAGTTCTTC. This sequence encodes CASKKEDPYNEQFF. Variable domain in full (rest from reference TRBV19 and TRBJ2-1): DGGITQSPKYLFRKEGQNVTLSCEQNLNHDAMYWYRQDPGQGLRLIYYSQIVNDFQKGDIAEGYSVSREKKESFPLTVTSAQKNPTAFYLCASKKEDPYNEQFFGPGTRLTVL.

This clone was found a few times. J is TRBJ2-7 and V is TRBV25-1; D is possibly TRBD2 (6 bases). V lost 4 bases and J 2 bases, leaving 12 bases between the germline ends. The germline V gene has CDR1 MGHDK and CDR2 SYGVNS. CDR3 length: 14 amino acids. For the CDR3, the DNA is TGTGCCAGCAGTGGGGGCGGGGCCGCCTACGAGCAGTACTTC. Translated, it gives CASSGGGAAYEQYF.

The chain employs TRBV25-1 and TRBJ2-7, with 10 nucleotides matching TRBD2. Germline CDR1 and CDR2: MGHDK and SYGVNS. CDR3 length: 15 amino acids. The trim removed 3 bases at V and 3 bases at J, leaving 5 bases unmatched. CDR3 sequence (DNA): TGTGCCAGCAGTGATGAGAGGACTAGCGGCTACGAGCAGTACTTC. This sequence encodes CASSDERTSGYEQYF.

This sequence joins TRBV5-6 and TRBJ2-7, with D perhaps matching TRBD1 (5 bases). The germline gives CDR1 SGHDT, CDR2 YYEEEE. The CDR3 is 13 amino acids. Trimming removed 5 bases from V and 7 bases from J, with 16 bases in between. CDR3 DNA: TGTGCCAGCAGTTTGTCAGGGCCTTATGAGCAGTACTTC. It is translated as CASSLSGPYEQYF.

The J gene is TRBJ2-2, the V gene TRBV19, with 7 nucleotides matching TRBD1. Germline CDR1 and CDR2: LNHDA and SQIVND (reference sequence). V was pared by 7 bases and J by 7 bases, with 12 bases of the junction left unmatched. This CDR3 has 15 amino acids. CDR3 bases: TGTGCCAGTACTCGCCGGGGACAGAGAGACGGGGAGCTGTTTTTT. Protein sequence: CASTRRGQRDGELFF. Drawing the rest from reference TRBV19 and TRBJ2-2, the complete variable domain is DGGITQSPKYLFRKEGQNVTLSCEQNLNHDAMYWYRQDPGQGLRLIYYSQIVNDFQKGDIAEGYSVSREKKESFPLTVTSAQKNPTAFYLCASTRRGQRDGELFFGEGSRLTVL.

The V call is TRBV7-2, the J call TRBJ1-1; 9 nucleotides match TRBD1. CDR1 and CDR2 (germline): SGHTA, FQGNSA. After removal of 5 bases from V and 5 bases from J, the junction contained 9 bases not matched to a gene. This CDR3 spans 15 amino acids. The CDR3 DNA reads TGTGCCAGCAGCCCGTTACAGGGGGCGCCGACTGAAGCTTTCTTT. Translation: CASSPLQGAPTEAFF.

This chain uses TRBV9 with TRBJ2-5; 9 nucleotides line up with TRBD2. V lost 1 base to trimming and J lost 3 bases; unmatched junction nucleotides: 10. This CDR3 region has 17 residues. Germline CDR1 reads SGDLS; CDR2 reads YYNGEE. CDR3 in amino acids: CASSVSAASGKEETQYF. Here the CDR3 DNA reads TGTGCCAGCAGCGTAAGTGCGGCTAGCGGGAAGGAAGAGACCCAGTACTTC.

The chain uses TRBV7-9 and TRBJ2-2; 8 nucleotides match TRBD2. This CDR3 region has 15 residues. Per the germline V gene, CDR1 is SEHNR and CDR2 is FQNEAQ (reference sequence). V was clipped by 4 bases and J by 4 bases; unmatched bases: 5. The CDR3 region has the DNA TGTGCCAGCAGCTCGGGACTAGGGGTCACCGGGGAGCTGTTTTTT. Translated, it gives CASSSGLGVTGELFF.

This clone was counted only a few times. The chain links TRBV5-1 to TRBJ1-2; perhaps TRBD1 as D (5 bases). Germline V CDR1 and CDR2: SGHRS, YFSETQ. V shed 3 bases and J shed 3 bases, with 18 bases lying between them. This CDR3 spans 16 amino acids. The CDR3 region is CASSSGQRQTYYGYTF. CDR3 nucleotide sequence: TGCGCCAGCAGCTCGGGTCAGCGACAGACCTACTATGGCTACACCTTC.

This sequence joins TRBV9 and TRBJ2-1; 9 bases map to TRBD1. J gave up 4 bases and V 0 bases, and 2 bases lay outside the gene matches. Germline V gives CDR1 SGDLS, CDR2 YYNGEE. The length of the CDR3 is 15 residues. In DNA, the CDR3 is TGTGCCAGCAGCGTAGAGGACAGGGGTTACAATGAGCAGTTCTTC. It yields the protein CASSVEDRGYNEQFF.

The chain recombines TRBV5-1 with TRBJ2-3; 16 bases are shared with TRBD2. The CDR3 length is 20 residues. Looked up from germline, CDR1 is SGHRS and CDR2 is YFSETQ. Trimming removed 1 base from V and 2 bases from J; junction bases left unmatched: 10. This CDR3 is CASSLSKGTSGRAFTDTQYF. The DNA of the CDR3 is TGCGCCAGCAGCTTGTCGAAAGGGACTAGCGGGAGGGCCTTCACAGATACGCAGTATTTT. Looking up the rest from reference TRBV5-1 and TRBJ2-3 gives the full variable domain: KAGVTQTPRYLIKTRGQQVTLSCSPISGHRSVSWYQQTPGQGLQFLFEYFSETQRNKGNFPGRFSGRQFSNSRSEMNVSTLELGDSALYLCASSLSKGTSGRAFTDTQYFGPGTRLTVL.

Regarding this clone: Mismatch with germline at one junction end may stem from a read error. This chain connects TRBV7-9 to TRBJ2-1; 7 nucleotides line up with TRBD2. The CDR3 extends over 12 amino acids. Germline V gene data show CDR1 as SEHNR and CDR2 as FQNEAQ (reference sequence). CDR3 coding DNA: TGTTCCAGCAGCTTGGGGGGGGATGAGCAGTTCTTC. Translation gives CSSSLGGDEQFF.

This chain connects TRBV28 to TRBJ1-1, with D maybe TRBD1 (5 bases). Per the germline V gene, CDR1 is MDHEN and CDR2 is SYDVKM. Trimming took 2 bases from V and 7 from J, leaving 11 bases between them. This CDR3 has 13 amino acids. CDR3 residues: CASSLPGDGEAFF. The CDR3 bases are TGTGCCAGCAGTTTACCGGGGGATGGTGAAGCTTTCTTT.

The gene calls are TRBV5-4 and TRBJ2-1, with D tentatively TRBD1 (5 bases). This CDR3 comprises 16 residues. The ends were cut back, 4 bases at V and 4 bases at J, with 18 bases in the middle. Germline V CDR1 and CDR2: SGHNT, YYREEE (reference sequence). CDR3 DNA: TGTGCCAGCAGCCCAGTACCACAAGGGGTTTACAATGAGCAGTTCTTC. It is translated as CASSPVPQGVYNEQFF.

The chain combines TRBV28 with TRBJ2-3; 10 bases are a match to TRBD2. CDR1 is MDHEN and CDR2 is SYDVKM in the germline V gene. V gave up 5 bases and J gave up 8 bases; unmatched junction bases: 7. CDR3 length equals 14 residues. The CDR3 loop reads CASSPPPSGSTQYF. As DNA, the CDR3 is TGTGCCAGCAGTCCCCCCCCTAGCGGGAGTACGCAGTATTTT.

The V gene is TRBV5-4, the J gene TRBJ2-2; 10 bases match TRBD2. The V gene's germline CDR1 is SGHNT and CDR2 YYREEE (reference sequence). Germline trimming cut 2 bases from V and 6 bases from J; bases unmatched to any gene: 7. This CDR3 comprises 16 residues. CDR3 nucleotide sequence: TGTGCCAGCAGCTTCCTAGCGGGAGATGTTCCCGGGGAGCTGTTTTTT. Translation gives CASSFLAGDVPGELFF.

The V call is TRBV25-1, the J call TRBJ1-4; D is ambiguous. The ends were cut back, 1 base at V and 8 bases at J, with 11 bases in the middle. This CDR3 contains 14 residues. CDR1 MGHDK and CDR2 SYGVNS come from the germline V gene. CDR3 in DNA: TGTGCCAGCAGTGAATCCGACTGGAAGGAAAAACTGTTTTTT. It yields the protein CASSESDWKEKLFF.

V and J are TRBV4-3 and TRBJ2-5, with D maybe TRBD2 (6 bases). The CDR3 extends over 15 amino acids. CDR1 and CDR2 from the germline V gene are LGHNA and YSLEER. V was cut by 0 bases and J by 3 bases, with 11 bases left in between. The CDR3 sequence is CASSQEGGEKETQYF. In DNA, the CDR3 is TGCGCCAGCAGCCAAGAGGGGGGAGAAAAAGAGACCCAGTACTTC.

This chain uses TRBV7-9 with TRBJ1-2; D is unresolved. In germline, CDR1 is SEHNR, CDR2 FQNEAQ (reference sequence). The V end lost 4 bases, the J end lost 1 base, and 10 bases lay between the germline ends. The CDR3 has 14 amino acids. This CDR3 is CASSSGLFNYGYTF. In DNA, the CDR3 is TGTGCCAGCAGCTCCGGACTATTTAACTATGGCTACACCTTC.

This sequence joins TRBV12-5 and TRBJ1-5, with TRBD1 matching over 12 bases. This CDR3 comprises 18 residues. Trimming removed 6 bases from V and 1 base from J; junction bases left unmatched: 10. Looked up from germline, CDR1 is LGHNT and CDR2 is FRNRAP. The DNA of the CDR3 is TGTGCTAGTGGCCCCCGGGACAGGGGGCGCGGAAGCAATCAGCCCCAGCATTTT. It translates to CASGPRDRGRGSNQPQHF.

The chain has TRBV5-4 and TRBJ2-3; 10 bases are a match to TRBD1. Germline V lookup: CDR1 SGHNT, CDR2 YYREEE (reference sequence). The CDR3 runs to 15 residues. Trimming removed 2 bases from V and 5 bases from J; junction bases left unmatched: 5. The CDR3 region is CASSLGTGDGDTQYF. The CDR3 DNA reads TGTGCCAGCAGCTTAGGGACAGGGGATGGAGATACGCAGTATTTT.

V usage is TRBV30 and J usage is TRBJ2-2; the D gene is possibly TRBD2 (5 bases). Trimming pared 4 bases from V and 5 bases from J, leaving 8 bases between. The CDR3 extends over 12 amino acids. Germline V gene sequence: CDR1 GTSNPN, CDR2 SVGIG (reference sequence). As DNA, the CDR3 is TGTGCCTGGAACACGGGGACCGGGGAGCTGTTTTTT. It codes for CAWNTGTGELFF.